This TCR beta chain was profiled in a study of blood T cells in healthy people across ages. The CDR3 runs 14 residues. Trimming cost V 0 bases and J 7 bases, with 11 bases left between them. Germline CDR1 is SGDLS and CDR2 is YYNGEE. Through a sample-barcoded 5' primer and a J-beta primer mix, a second PCR was run for about 7 to 12 cycles. TCRdb independently ran MiXCR on the 5' RACE reads; one entry per CDR3 protein. The sample yields hundreds of thousands of distinct CDR3 sequences, under 65% seen once. The rearrangement joins TRBV9 to TRBJ2-1; D gene ambiguous. Material: blood. This TCR derives from a man between 60 and 70 years old in good health. The CDR3 sequence: CASSVEGISNEQFF. The DNA for the CDR3 is TGTGCCAGCAGCGTAGAGGGAATCAGTAATGAGCAGTTCTTC.